A selection of T cell receptor beta chains follows, all from one sample in a study of T cells in Graves' hyperthyroidism and ophthalmopathy. TCRdb re-called the multiplex PCR reads with MiXCR, one entry per CDR3 protein. The data show about 560,000 distinct CDR3 sequences, 14% seen once. The sequencing sample was made of blood. The receptors here all came from a woman between 40 and 55 years old with Graves' hyperthyroidism. CDR3s include the opening cysteine and the closing phenylalanine or tryptophan. Fields, in order: V gene, J gene, D gene, clone size, CDR3 DNA, CDR3 protein. A D gene is named only where the DNA matches it firmly. Only some rows state a clone size, as once, few, many or a class for expanded clones.

>TRBV3-1|TRBJ1-2|TRBD1|many
TGTGCCAGCAGCCATACAGGGGAGAGGGATGGCTACACCTTC
CASSHTGERDGYTF
>TRBV9|TRBJ2-3|TRBD2|few
TGTGCCAGCAGCGCCTCAGCGGGAGCGGCAGATACGCAGTATTTT
CASSASAGAADTQYF
>TRBV7-3|TRBJ2-2|-|many
TGTGCCAGCAGCCCTAGTGGAAGCACCGGGGAGCTGTTTTTT
CASSPSGSTGELFF
>TRBV29-1|TRBJ1-2|-|-
TGCAGCGTTGTTGGGGACAACTCTAACTATGGCTACACCTTC
CSVVGDNSNYGYTF
>TRBV27|TRBJ2-4|-|few
TGTGCCAGCAGCCCAGGGTATGGAAACATTCAGTACTTC
CASSPGYGNIQYF
>TRBV28|TRBJ1-2|TRBD1|many
TGTGCCAGCAGTTTATGGGGGACAGGCCCGAACTATGGCTACACCTTC
CASSLWGTGPNYGYTF
>TRBV4-1|TRBJ2-1|TRBD2|few
TGCGCCAGCAGCCAAACCGGGACTAGCGGGGGAACCTACAATGAGCAGTTCTTC
CASSQTGTSGGTYNEQFF
>TRBV5-1|TRBJ2-2|TRBD2|few
TGCGCCAGCAGCTTGGCCGAGGTTAGCGGGATAACTTACACCGGGGAGCTGTTTTTT
CASSLAEVSGITYTGELFF
>TRBV12-3/TRBV12-4|TRBJ2-3|TRBD1|-
TGTGCCAGCAGTGGGGCCCTCGGGACAGGGAAAAAGTATTTT
CASSGALGTGKKYF
>TRBV12-3/TRBV12-4|TRBJ1-1|-|-
TGTGCCAGCAGTTTACGCGGGCGTAGGTCGTTGAACACTGAAGCTTTCTTT
CASSLRGRRSLNTEAFF
>TRBV11-2|TRBJ2-6|TRBD1|few
TGTGCCAGCAGCCAGGGGGTCTCTGGGGCCAACGTCCTGACTTTC
CASSQGVSGANVLTF
>TRBV12-3/TRBV12-4|TRBJ2-3|TRBD1|many
TGTGCCAGCAGTTCCCGGACAGGGCAATCTAGCACAGATACGCAGTATTTT
CASSSRTGQSSTDTQYF
>TRBV12-3/TRBV12-4|TRBJ1-5|-|many
TGTGCCAGCAGCTCGAAGGGACTGGGGGGGTCTCATCAGCCCCAGCATTTT
CASSSKGLGGSHQPQHF
>TRBV7-2|TRBJ1-6|-|many
TGTGCCAGCAGCTTGTTCGGCCAAGATAATTCACCCCTCCACTTT
CASSLFGQDNSPLHF
>TRBV20-1|TRBJ2-5|TRBD1|-
TGCAGTGCTTCACGGGCAGGGGGAACCCAGTACTTC
CSASRAGGTQYF
>TRBV6-1|TRBJ2-7|TRBD1|many
TGTGCCAGCAGTGAGGGACAGGGGGCGTTAGGGCAGTACTTC
CASSEGQGALGQYF
>TRBV12-3/TRBV12-4|TRBJ2-7|-|-
TGTGCCAGCAGTTTTCAGGGTAAGGCTAACGAGCAGTACTTC
CASSFQGKANEQYF